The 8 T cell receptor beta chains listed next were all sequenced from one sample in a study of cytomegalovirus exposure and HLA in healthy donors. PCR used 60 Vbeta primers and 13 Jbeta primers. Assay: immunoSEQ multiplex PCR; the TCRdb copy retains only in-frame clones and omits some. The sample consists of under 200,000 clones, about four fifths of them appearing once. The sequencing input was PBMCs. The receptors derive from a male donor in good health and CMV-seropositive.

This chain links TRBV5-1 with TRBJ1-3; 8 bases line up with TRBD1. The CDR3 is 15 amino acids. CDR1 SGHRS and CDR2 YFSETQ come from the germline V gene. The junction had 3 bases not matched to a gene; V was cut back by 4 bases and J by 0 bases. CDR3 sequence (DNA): TGCGCCAGCAGCCCCGGACAGGGCTCTGGAAACACCATATATTTT. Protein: CASSPGQGSGNTIYF.

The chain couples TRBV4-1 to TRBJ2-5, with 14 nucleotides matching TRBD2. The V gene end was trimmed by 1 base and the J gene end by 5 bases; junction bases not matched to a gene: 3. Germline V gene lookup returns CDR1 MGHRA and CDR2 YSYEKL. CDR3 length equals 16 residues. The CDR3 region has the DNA TGCGCCAGCAGCCAAGGGACTAGCGGGGGGACGGAGACCCAGTACTTC. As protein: CASSQGTSGGTETQYF.

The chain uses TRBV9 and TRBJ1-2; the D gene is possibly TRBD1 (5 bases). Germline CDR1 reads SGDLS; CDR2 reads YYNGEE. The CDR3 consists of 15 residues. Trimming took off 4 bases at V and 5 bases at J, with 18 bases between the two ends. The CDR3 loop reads CASSQDGRVGYGYTF. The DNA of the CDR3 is TGTGCCAGCAGCCAGGACGGCAGGGTAGGATATGGCTACACCTTC.

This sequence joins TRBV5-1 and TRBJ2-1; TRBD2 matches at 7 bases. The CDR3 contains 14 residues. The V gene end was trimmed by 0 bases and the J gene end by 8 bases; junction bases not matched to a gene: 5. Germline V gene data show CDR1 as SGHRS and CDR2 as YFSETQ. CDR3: CASSLEGLVDEQFF. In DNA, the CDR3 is TGCGCCAGCAGCTTGGAAGGACTAGTTGATGAGCAGTTCTTC.

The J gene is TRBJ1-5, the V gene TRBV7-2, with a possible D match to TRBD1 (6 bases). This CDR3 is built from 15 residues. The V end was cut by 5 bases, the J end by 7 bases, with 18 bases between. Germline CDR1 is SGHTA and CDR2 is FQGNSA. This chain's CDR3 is CASSPIRSQGQPQHF. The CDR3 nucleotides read TGTGCCAGCAGCCCAATAAGGTCACAGGGCCAGCCCCAGCATTTT.

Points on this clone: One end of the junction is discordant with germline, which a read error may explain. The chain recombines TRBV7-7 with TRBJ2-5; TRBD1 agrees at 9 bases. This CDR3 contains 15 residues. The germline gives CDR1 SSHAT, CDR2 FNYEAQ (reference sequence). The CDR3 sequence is CASSLGGQGGETQYF. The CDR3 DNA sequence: TGTGCTAGCAGCTTAGGGGGACAGGGCGGAGAGACCCAGTACTTC.

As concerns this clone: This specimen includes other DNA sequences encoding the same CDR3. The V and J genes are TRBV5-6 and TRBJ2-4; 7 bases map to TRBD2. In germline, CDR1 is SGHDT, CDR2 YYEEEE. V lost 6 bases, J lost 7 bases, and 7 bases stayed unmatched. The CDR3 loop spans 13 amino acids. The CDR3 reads CASTLGRGNIQYF. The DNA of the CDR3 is TGTGCCAGCACCCTAGGGCGGGGGAACATTCAGTACTTC. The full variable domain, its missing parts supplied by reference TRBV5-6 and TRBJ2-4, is DAGVTQSPTHLIKTRGQQVTLRCSPKSGHDTVSWYQQALGQGPQFIFQYYEEEERQRGNFPDRFSGHQFPNYSSELNVNALLLGDSALYLCASTLGRGNIQYFGAGTRLSVL.

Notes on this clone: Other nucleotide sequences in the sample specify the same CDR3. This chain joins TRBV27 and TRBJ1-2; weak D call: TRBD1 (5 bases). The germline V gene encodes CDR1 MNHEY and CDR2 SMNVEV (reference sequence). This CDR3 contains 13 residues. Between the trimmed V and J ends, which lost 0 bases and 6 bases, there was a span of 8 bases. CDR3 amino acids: CASSLSGGDGYTF. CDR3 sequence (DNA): TGTGCCAGCAGTTTATCAGGAGGGGATGGCTACACCTTC.